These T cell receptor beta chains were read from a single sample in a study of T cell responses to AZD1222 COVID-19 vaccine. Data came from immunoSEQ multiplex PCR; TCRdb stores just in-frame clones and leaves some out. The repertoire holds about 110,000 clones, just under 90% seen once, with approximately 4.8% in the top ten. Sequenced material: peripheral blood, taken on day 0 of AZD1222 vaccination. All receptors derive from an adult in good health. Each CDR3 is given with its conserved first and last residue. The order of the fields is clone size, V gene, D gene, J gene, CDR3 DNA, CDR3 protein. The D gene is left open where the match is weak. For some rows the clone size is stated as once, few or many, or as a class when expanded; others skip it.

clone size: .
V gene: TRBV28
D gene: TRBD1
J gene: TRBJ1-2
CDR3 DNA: TGTGCCAGCAGATGGGGGCAGGGGGCTCTTAACTATGGCTACACCTTC
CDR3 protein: CASRWGQGALNYGYTF

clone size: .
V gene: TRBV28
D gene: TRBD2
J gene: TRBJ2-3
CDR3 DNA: TGTGCCAGTAAACTAGCGGGGGACACAGATACGCAGTATTTT
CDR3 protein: CASKLAGDTDTQYF

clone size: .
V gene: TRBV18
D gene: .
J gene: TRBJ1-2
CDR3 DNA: TGTGCCAGCTCACCATTTCGCGGGACCGATCCTTATGGCTACACCTTC
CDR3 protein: CASSPFRGTDPYGYTF

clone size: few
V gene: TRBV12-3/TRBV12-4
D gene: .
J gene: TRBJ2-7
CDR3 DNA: TGTGCCAGCAGTTTAAGGGGCTACGAGCAGTACTTC
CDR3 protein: CASSLRGYEQYF

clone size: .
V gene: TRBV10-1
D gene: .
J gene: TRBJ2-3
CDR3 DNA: TGCGCCAGCAATCACCCCGGGACGGTCATCACAGATACGCAGTATTTT
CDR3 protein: CASNHPGTVITDTQYF

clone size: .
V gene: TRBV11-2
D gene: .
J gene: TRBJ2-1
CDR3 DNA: TGTGCCAGCAGCTATGGCCTAGGTCCGGTCGATGAGCAGTTCTTC
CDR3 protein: CASSYGLGPVDEQFF

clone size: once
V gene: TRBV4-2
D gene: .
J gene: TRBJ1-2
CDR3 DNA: TGTGCCAGCAGCCAAGAGGCAGGAACCAGAACTAACTATGGCTACACCTTC
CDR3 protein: CASSQEAGTRTNYGYTF

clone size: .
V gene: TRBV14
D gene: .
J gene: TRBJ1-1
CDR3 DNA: TGTGCCAGCTCACTAAGGGGTGGGGGGCCGGACACTGAAGCTTTCTTT
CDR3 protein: CASSLRGGGPDTEAFF

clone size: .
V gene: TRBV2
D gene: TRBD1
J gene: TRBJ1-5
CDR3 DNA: TGTGCCAGCAGTGTACAGGGGTGGGGCAATCAGCCCCAGCATTTT
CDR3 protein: CASSVQGWGNQPQHF

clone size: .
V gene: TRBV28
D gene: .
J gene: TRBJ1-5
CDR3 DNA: TGTGCCAGCAGTTTTCCCAGGGGCGCCAATCAGCCCCAGCATTTT
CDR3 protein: CASSFPRGANQPQHF

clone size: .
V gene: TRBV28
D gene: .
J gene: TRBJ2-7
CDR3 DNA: TGTGCCAGCAGCCAGGTCCTCTGGTTAGGTACTTACGAGCAGTACTTC
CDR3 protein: CASSQVLWLGTYEQYF

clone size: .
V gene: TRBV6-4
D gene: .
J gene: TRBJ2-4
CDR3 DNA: TGTGCCAGCAGGACCCTGGACATTCAGTACTTC
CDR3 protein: CASRTLDIQYF

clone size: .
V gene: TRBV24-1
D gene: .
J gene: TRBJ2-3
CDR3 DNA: TGTGCCACCAGTGGAGGCGGCGGGCAAAGGGGCGCAGATACGCAGTATTTT
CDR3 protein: CATSGGGGQRGADTQYF

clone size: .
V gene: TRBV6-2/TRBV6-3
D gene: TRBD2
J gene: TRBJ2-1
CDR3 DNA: TGTGCCAGCAGTCCCCGGACTAGCGGGGGATACAATGAGCAGTTCTTC
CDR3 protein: CASSPRTSGGYNEQFF

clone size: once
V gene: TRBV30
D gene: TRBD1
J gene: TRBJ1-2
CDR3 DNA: TGTGCCTGGAGGGGACAGGGGGGTGGCTATGGCTACACCTTC
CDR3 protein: CAWRGQGGGYGYTF

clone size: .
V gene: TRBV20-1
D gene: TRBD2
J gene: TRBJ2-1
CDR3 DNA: TGCAGTGCTAGTACTAGGGTGACTAGCGCTTACAATGAGCAGTTCTTC
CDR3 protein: CSASTRVTSAYNEQFF

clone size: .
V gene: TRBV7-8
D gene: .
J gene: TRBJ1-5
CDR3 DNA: TGTGCCAGCAGCTTAGCCTACTCCGGGGTTCCCAATCAGCCCCAGCATTTT
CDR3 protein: CASSLAYSGVPNQPQHF

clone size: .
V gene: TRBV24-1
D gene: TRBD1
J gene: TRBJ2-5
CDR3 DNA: TGTGCCACCAGTGAGGGACAGGGTGGGGAGACCCAGTACTTC
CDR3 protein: CATSEGQGGETQYF

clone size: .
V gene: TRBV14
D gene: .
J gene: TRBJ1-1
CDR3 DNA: TGTGCCAGCCGAATTTCAGGGAACACTGAAGCTTTCTTT
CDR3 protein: CASRISGNTEAFF

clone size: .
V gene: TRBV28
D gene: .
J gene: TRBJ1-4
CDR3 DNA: TGTGCCAGCAGTCCCCCGGGAACTAATGAAAAACTGTTTTTT
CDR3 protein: CASSPPGTNEKLFF

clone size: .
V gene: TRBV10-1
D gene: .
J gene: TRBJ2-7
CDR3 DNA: TGCGCCAGCAGCCTCGACAGTTACGAGCAGTACTTC
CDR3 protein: CASSLDSYEQYF

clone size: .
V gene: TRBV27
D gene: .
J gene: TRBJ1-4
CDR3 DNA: TGTGCCAGCAGTCAGCGCGCTACTGAAAAACTGTTTTTT
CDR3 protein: CASSQRATEKLFF

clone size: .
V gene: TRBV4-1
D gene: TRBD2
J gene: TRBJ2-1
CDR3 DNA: TGCGCCAGCAGCCAAGGGGGGGGAAATGAGCAGTTCTTC
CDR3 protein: CASSQGGGNEQFF

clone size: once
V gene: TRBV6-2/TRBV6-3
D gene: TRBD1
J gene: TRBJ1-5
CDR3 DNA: TGTGCCAGCAGTTACTCGAGTGGGGACAGGGACTATAGCAATCAGCCCCAGCATTTT
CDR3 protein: CASSYSSGDRDYSNQPQHF

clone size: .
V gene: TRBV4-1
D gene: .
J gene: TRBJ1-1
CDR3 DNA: TGCGCCAGCAGCCAAGATTTCTCGGGGACATTGAACACTGAAGCTTTCTTT
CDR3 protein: CASSQDFSGTLNTEAFF

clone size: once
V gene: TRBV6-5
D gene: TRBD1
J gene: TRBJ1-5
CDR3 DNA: TGTGCCAGCCGATACAGGGGTAGCAATCAGCCCCAGCATTTT
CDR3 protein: CASRYRGSNQPQHF

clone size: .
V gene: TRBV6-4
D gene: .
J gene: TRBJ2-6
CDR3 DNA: TGTGCCAGCAGTGAGGGGTATGGCTCTGGGGCCAACGTCCTGACTTTC
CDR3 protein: CASSEGYGSGANVLTF

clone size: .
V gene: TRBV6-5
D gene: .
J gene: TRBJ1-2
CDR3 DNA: TGTGCCAGCAGGCGAGCCTATGGCTACACCTTC
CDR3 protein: CASRRAYGYTF

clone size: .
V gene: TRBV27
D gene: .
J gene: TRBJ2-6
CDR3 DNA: TGTGCCAGCAGTTTTCGGACCGGGGTGACCAACGTCCTGACTTTC
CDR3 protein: CASSFRTGVTNVLTF

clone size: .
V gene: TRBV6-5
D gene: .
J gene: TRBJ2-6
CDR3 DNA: TGTGCCAGCAGTTGGGAGAGGGCTGGGGCCAACGTCCTGACTTTC
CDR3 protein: CASSWERAGANVLTF

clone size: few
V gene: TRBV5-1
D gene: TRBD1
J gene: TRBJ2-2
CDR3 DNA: TGCGCCAGCAGCGAGGTCCAGGGGGCCTCCGGGGAGCTGTTTTTT
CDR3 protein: CASSEVQGASGELFF

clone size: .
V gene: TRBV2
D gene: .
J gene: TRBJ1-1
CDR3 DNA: TGTGCCAGCAGTCCCAATGGGCAGGAGAACACTGAAGCTTTCTTT
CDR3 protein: CASSPNGQENTEAFF

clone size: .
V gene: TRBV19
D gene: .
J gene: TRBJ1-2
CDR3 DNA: TGTGCCAGTAGTATAGCCCCTACGGGGGACGGCTACACCTTC
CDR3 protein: CASSIAPTGDGYTF